This T cell receptor beta chain was observed in a study of post-analysis software for immune sequencing data. Study as a whole: In terms of disease course, relapsing-remitting, secondary progressive and progressive-relapsing multiple sclerosis were included.

Built from TCR beta cDNA, the libraries had unique molecular identifiers in them. It was from about 0.98 to 11 million T cells that roughly 0.5 million cDNA molecules came. TCRdb re-analysed the PCR reads in MiXCR, keeping a single row per CDR3 protein. The data show roughly 800,000 distinct CDR3 sequences, with around 45% seen just once and 4.9% held by the top ten. The CDR3 covers 14 residues. Findings and caveats of the study: The study found significantly lower normalized Chao1 diversity in multiple sclerosis patients than in controls. Samples from one preparation batch, clustered by F measure, grouped strongly together. TRBV5-6, TRBV5-1 and TRBV20-1 belonged to a set of five TRBV segments that were more frequent in patients than controls.

Worth noting for this clonotype: Its target is unknown.

The sequence derives from a girl aged 5-17 years with multiple sclerosis. The chain combines TRBV12-3 or TRBV12-4 with TRBJ2-1; TRBD2 matches at 10 bases. The DNA end is more similar to TRBJ2-7, so the J call may be wrong. The sample was blood. CDR3 bases: TGTGCCAGCAGCCCTAGCGGGAGTAGTACCGAGCAGTACTTC. This sequence encodes CASSPSGSSTEQYF.